This record concerns one TCR beta chain sequence. The sample originates from a study of blood T cell repertoires in COVID-19. Germline CDR1 MNHEY, CDR2 SVGAGI. After removal of 4 bases from V and 8 bases from J, the junction contained 2 bases not matched to a gene. The length of the CDR3 is 13 residues. Here immunoSEQ multiplex PCR was the method, and the copy in TCRdb shows in-frame clones only, minus some. The data show about 150,000 clones, 75% to 90% seen once. Sequencing was done on a sample of peripheral blood. This clonotype was obtained from a man between 65 and 85 years old with acute or convalescent COVID-19. J is TRBJ1-5 and V is TRBV6-5, with 10 bases matching TRBD1. CDR3 sequence (DNA): TGTGCCAGCAGTTCGACAGGGGGCAAGCCCCAGCATTTT. Residues: CASSSTGGKPQHF.